The clone carrying this T cell receptor (beta chain) turned up a few times. Its specificity is unknown. These data are taken from a study of T-cell reconstitution after alpha-beta-depleted transplantation in children. Study-wide findings and caveats: Some patients showed high day-60 TCRbeta diversity, which derived from surviving recipient T cells and thymic progenitors. Roughly two months post-transplant, alpha-beta T cells reportedly originated from several hundred graft clones that had expanded. Fresh T-cell production supplied most of the T-cell counts and diversity seen one year after transplant.

Researchers prepared the TCRbeta library using unique molecular identifiers, the study reports. TCRdb re-analysed the PCR reads in MiXCR, keeping a single row per CDR3 protein. Of 350,000 to 500,000 distinct CDR3 sequences in the sample, about 40% were seen once. Trimming removed 1 base from V and 3 bases from J, with 15 bases in between. The CDR3 is 16 residues long. Per germline, CDR1 MNHEY and CDR2 SMNVEV (reference sequence). The origin of this receptor is a girl aged 2-15 years with aplastic anemia, due to receive a stem cell transplant. The sample was PBMCs, taken before TCRalphabeta/CD19-depleted stem cell transplant. The rearrangement links TRBV27 to TRBJ2-5, with D uncertain. The DNA for the CDR3 is TGTGCCAGCAGTTTATACTGGGCAAACGAAAAAGAGACCCAGTACTTC. Protein sequence: CASSLYWANEKETQYF.